The following is a T cell receptor (beta chain) sequence with its context. Its specificity is not known. The germline CDR1 and CDR2 sequences are GTSNPN and SVGIG (reference sequence). Trimming left V 0 bases short and J 2 bases short, with 7 bases between. There are 13 residues in the CDR3. These data are taken from a study of cytomegalovirus exposure and HLA in healthy donors. Notes on the study in general: It was only CMV serostatus that was available as immune exposure information. More than 15,000 TCR beta sequences were associated with HLA alleles at 0.05 false discovery rate in a later analysis. Several of the most significant clusters were apparently associated with common viral pathogens in a later analysis. Most TCR sequences were seen very rarely across donors, but some public TCRs occurred in many.

Vbeta (60) and Jbeta (13) primers were used in the PCR. This table comes from immunoSEQ multiplex PCR, and its TCRdb copy is limited to in-frame clones, with some not included. The data show approximately 130,000 clones, around 83% seen once. The specimen sequenced was PBMCs. The clonotype comes from a girl aged 2 to 9 in good health and CMV-seronegative. The J gene is TRBJ1-2, the V gene TRBV30; D is unresolved. CDR3 protein: CAWSVSLNYGYTF. The CDR3 DNA reads as TGTGCCTGGAGTGTTTCCCTGAACTATGGCTACACCTTC.